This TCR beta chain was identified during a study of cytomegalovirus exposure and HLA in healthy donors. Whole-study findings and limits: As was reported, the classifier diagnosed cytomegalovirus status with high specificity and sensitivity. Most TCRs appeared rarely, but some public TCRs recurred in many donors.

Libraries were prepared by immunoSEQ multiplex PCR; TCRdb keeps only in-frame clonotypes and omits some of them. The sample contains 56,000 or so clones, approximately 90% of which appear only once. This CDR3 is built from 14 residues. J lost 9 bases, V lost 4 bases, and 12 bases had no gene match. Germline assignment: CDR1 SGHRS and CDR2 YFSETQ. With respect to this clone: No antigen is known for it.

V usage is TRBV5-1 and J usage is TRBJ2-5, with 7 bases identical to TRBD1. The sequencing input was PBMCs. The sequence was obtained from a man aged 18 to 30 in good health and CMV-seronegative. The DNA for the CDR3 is TGCGCCAGCAGCGATCAGGGACAGCGCTGGGCCCAGTACTTC. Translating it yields CASSDQGQRWAQYF. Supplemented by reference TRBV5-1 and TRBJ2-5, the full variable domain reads KAGVTQTPRYLIKTRGQQVTLSCSPISGHRSVSWYQQTPGQGLQFLFEYFSETQRNKGNFPGRFSGRQFSNSRSEMNVSTLELGDSALYLCASSDQGQRWAQYFGPGTRLLVL.